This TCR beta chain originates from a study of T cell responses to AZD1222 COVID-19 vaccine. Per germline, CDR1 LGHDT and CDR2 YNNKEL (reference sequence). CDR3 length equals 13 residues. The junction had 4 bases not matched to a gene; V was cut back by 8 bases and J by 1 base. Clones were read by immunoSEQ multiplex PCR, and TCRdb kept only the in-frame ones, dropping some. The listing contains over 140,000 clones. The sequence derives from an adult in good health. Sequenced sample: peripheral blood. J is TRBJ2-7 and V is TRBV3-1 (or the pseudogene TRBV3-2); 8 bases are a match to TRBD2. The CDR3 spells CASRGGESYEQYF. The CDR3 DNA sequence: TGTGCCAGCCGGGGGGGTGAATCCTACGAGCAGTACTTC.